Each of the 19 T cell receptor beta chains below was sequenced from the same sample in a study of shared clonotypes between healthy human individuals. Only in-frame clones appear in the TCRdb table, and some are missing; sequencing was by immunoSEQ multiplex PCR. This sample has about 480,000 clones, with around 79% found just once. Sequenced input: PBMCs. These receptors originate from a woman aged 40 to 50 in good health. Some clones in this sample may be carry-over from other donors' samples.

In this sample, this clone turned up once. The chain combines TRBV6-1 with TRBJ2-5; maybe TRBD2 (6 bases). The CDR3 extends over 13 amino acids. Deletions cut 3 bases from V and 9 bases from J, with 14 bases between. Germline V gives CDR1 MNHNS, CDR2 SASEGT. CDR3 DNA: TGTGCCAGCAGTGACCTGACTAGGTTGGCCCAGTACTTC. This gives the protein CASSDLTRLAQYF.

The CDR3 nucleotides are TGCAGCGTTGCGGGGGGTGGTACTGAAGCTTTCTTT. This translates into CSVAGGGTEAFF. The genes are TRBV29-1 and TRBJ1-1; TRBD1 is a possible D gene (5 bases). CDR3 size: 12 residues. Germline CDR1 and CDR2: SQVTM and ANQGSEA. Trimming removed 4 bases at V and 5 bases at J, with 11 bases between.

CDR3 nucleotide sequence: TGCAGCGTTTGGGGGGGGAACTATGGCTACACCTTC. Residues: CSVWGGNYGYTF. J is TRBJ1-2 and V is TRBV29-1; D is perhaps TRBD1 (5 bases). The CDR3 length is 12 residues. V was cut by 5 bases and J by 2 bases, with 9 bases left in between. Germline CDR1 reads SQVTM; CDR2 reads ANQGSEA.

At least ten counts were recorded for this clone. The gene calls are TRBV6-4 and TRBJ2-1, with TRBD2 matching 7 bases. With V trimmed by 2 bases and J by 4 bases, 5 bases remained unmatched. The CDR3 is 15 amino acids. Germline V gives CDR1 MRHNA, CDR2 SNTAGT. Here the CDR3 DNA reads TGTGCCAGCAGTGACATTTCTAGCGGTTACAATGAGCAGTTCTTC. It yields the protein CASSDISSGYNEQFF.

The rearrangement joins TRBV7-9 to TRBJ2-3; 7 bases are a match to TRBD1. This CDR3 spans 14 amino acids. Germline CDR1 SEHNR, CDR2 FQNEAQ (reference sequence). V trimming: 5 bases; J trimming: 3 bases; junction bases outside the gene matches: 5. DNA of the CDR3: TGTGCCAGCAGCCACGACAGGGAGACAGATACGCAGTATTTT. This encodes CASSHDRETDTQYF.

The J gene is TRBJ1-2, the V gene TRBV11-1; D gene unclear. Per germline, CDR1 SGHAT and CDR2 FQDESV (reference sequence). The CDR3 totals 15 residues. Trimming took 5 bases from V and 0 from J, leaving 13 bases between them. The CDR3 nucleotides read TGTGCCAGCAGCGCGCGTCATTCTACTAACTATGGCTACACCTTC. Its protein product is CASSARHSTNYGYTF.

This chain links TRBV28 with TRBJ1-3, with D unclear. This CDR3 is 15 amino acids long. V lost 4 bases and J 4 bases, leaving 14 bases between the germline ends. Looked up from germline, CDR1 is MDHEN and CDR2 is SYDVKM. The CDR3 is CASSSGIRHGNTIYF. DNA for the CDR3: TGTGCCAGCAGTTCGGGAATTCGGCACGGAAACACCATATATTTT.

V usage is TRBV11-2 and J usage is TRBJ1-1; D is undetermined. CDR3 size: 14 residues. Looked up from germline, CDR1 is SGHAT and CDR2 is FQNNGV. The V end lost 6 bases, the J end lost 1 base, and 12 bases lay between the germline ends. The CDR3 nucleotides are TGTGCCAGCAGTTCCACATACCGGAACACTGAAGCTTTCTTT. This translates into CASSSTYRNTEAFF.

The rearrangement joins TRBV5-1 to TRBJ2-6, with a tentative D call TRBD1 (6 bases). V was clipped by 3 bases and J by 0 bases, with 10 bases between them. CDR3 length: 16 amino acids. The V gene's germline CDR1 is SGHRS and CDR2 YFSETQ. The CDR3 DNA reads as TGCGCCAGCAGCTCAAACAGGGACTCTGGGGCCAACGTCCTGACTTTC. The encoded protein is CASSSNRDSGANVLTF.

The chain combines TRBV5-1 with TRBJ2-3; no firm D call. In germline, CDR1 is SGHRS, CDR2 YFSETQ. Trimming shortened V by 0 bases and J by 3 bases, and 11 bases separated the two germline ends. The CDR3 runs 15 residues. CDR3 sequence reads: CASSLGAVDTDTQYF. CDR3 in DNA: TGCGCCAGCAGCTTGGGGGCAGTTGATACAGATACGCAGTATTTT.

The J gene is TRBJ2-2, the V gene TRBV18; D is unclear. This CDR3 spans 16 amino acids. V lost 3 bases, J lost 2 bases, and 13 bases lay in between. The germline CDR1 and CDR2 sequences are KGHSH and LQKENI. CDR3 sequence (DNA): TGTGCCAGCTCACCCCCGAGCCCCAGAAACACCGGGGAGCTGTTTTTT. Amino acids: CASSPPSPRNTGELFF.

The V gene is TRBV4-2, the J gene TRBJ2-2; D perhaps matches TRBD1 (7 bases). Trimming removed 0 bases at V and 4 bases at J, with 15 bases between. The CDR3 length is 17 residues. Germline CDR1 LGHNA, CDR2 YNFKEQ. The CDR3 DNA is TGTGCCAGCAGCCAAGATCCAGGGGGGCCGATCACCGGGGAGCTGTTTTTT. Amino acids: CASSQDPGGPITGELFF.

Here the CDR3 DNA reads TGTGCCACCAGCAGACACTACGGGACAGGAGACACCATATATTTT. This translates into CATSRHYGTGDTIYF. The chain carries TRBV15 and TRBJ1-3, with 8 bases identical to TRBD1. This CDR3 contains 15 residues. The germline gives CDR1 LNHNV, CDR2 YYDKDF (reference sequence). J lost 8 bases, V lost 2 bases, and 8 bases had no gene match.

This chain connects TRBV6-1 to TRBJ2-3, with TRBD2 matching 9 bases. Germline V gene data show CDR1 as MNHNS and CDR2 as SASEGT. V trimming: 4 bases; J trimming: 5 bases; junction bases outside the gene matches: 10. There are 16 residues in the CDR3. DNA for the CDR3: TGTGCCAGCAGTGTTAATAGCGGGAGTGCGGGAGATACGCAGTATTTT. This codes for CASSVNSGSAGDTQYF.

This chain joins TRBV28 and TRBJ2-1, with D hard to call. Germline lookup yields CDR1 MDHEN and CDR2 SYDVKM. V shed 1 base and J shed 0 bases, with 4 bases lying between them. This CDR3 spans 14 amino acids. DNA for the CDR3: TGTGCCAGCAGTTTATACAGCTCCTACAATGAGCAGTTCTTC. Protein product: CASSLYSSYNEQFF.

The rearrangement links TRBV30 to TRBJ1-5; D remains unclear. V was clipped by 0 bases and J by 5 bases, with 8 bases between them. Germline assignment: CDR1 GTSNPN and CDR2 SVGIG (reference sequence). The CDR3 is 13 amino acids. DNA of the CDR3: TGTGCCTGGAGTGTGATGGAAGATCAGCCCCAGCATTTT. As protein: CAWSVMEDQPQHF.

In this sample, this clone turned up many times. The gene calls are TRBV7-9 and TRBJ1-2; no definite D call. The CDR3 contains 15 residues. With 1 base removed from V and 6 bases from J, the gap between germline ends came to 15 bases. CDR1 SEHNR and CDR2 FQNEAQ come from the germline V gene (reference sequence). The CDR3: CASSLGFVGGDGYTF. CDR3 DNA: TGTGCCAGCAGCTTAGGCTTCGTGGGCGGCGATGGCTACACCTTC.

The rearrangement links TRBV28 to TRBJ2-5; 7 positions match TRBD2. This CDR3 is built from 17 residues. V trimming: 5 bases; J trimming: 2 bases; junction bases outside the gene matches: 14. Looked up from germline, CDR1 is MDHEN and CDR2 is SYDVKM. The CDR3 is CASSPLSVAGVQETQYF. As DNA, the CDR3 is TGTGCCAGCAGTCCTCTATCCGTTGCGGGAGTTCAAGAGACCCAGTACTTC.

The chain has TRBV7-2 and TRBJ2-7, with a weak D call TRBD1 (6 bases). Germline-derived CDR1 and CDR2 are SGHTA and FQGNSA. V lost 1 base and J 4 bases, leaving 11 bases between the germline ends. CDR3 length equals 14 residues. In DNA, the CDR3 is TGTGCCAGCAGCTTAGGGGTAGGGGGTTACGAGCAGTACTTC. This codes for CASSLGVGGYEQYF.